This T cell receptor (beta chain) was profiled in a study of response to subunit inactivated influenza vaccine. This clonotype was seen only once. TCRdb re-called the RT-PCR reads with MiXCR, one entry per CDR3 protein. The data show about 780,000 distinct CDR3 sequences, roughly 18% seen once. This sample comprised PBMCs from blood, obtained about 5 days after vaccination. The receptor's source is a middle-aged man who received an inactivated influenza vaccine.

The CDR3 spells CSAMGTSGSYEQFF. CDR3 sequence (DNA): TGCAGTGCCATGGGGACTAGCGGGAGCTATGAGCAGTTCTTC. V usage is TRBV20-1 and J usage is TRBJ2-1; 14 bases are a match to TRBD2. V gave up 6 bases and J gave up 8 bases; unmatched junction bases: 6. Germline CDR1 and CDR2: DFQATT and SNEGSKA (reference sequence). This CDR3 region has 14 residues.